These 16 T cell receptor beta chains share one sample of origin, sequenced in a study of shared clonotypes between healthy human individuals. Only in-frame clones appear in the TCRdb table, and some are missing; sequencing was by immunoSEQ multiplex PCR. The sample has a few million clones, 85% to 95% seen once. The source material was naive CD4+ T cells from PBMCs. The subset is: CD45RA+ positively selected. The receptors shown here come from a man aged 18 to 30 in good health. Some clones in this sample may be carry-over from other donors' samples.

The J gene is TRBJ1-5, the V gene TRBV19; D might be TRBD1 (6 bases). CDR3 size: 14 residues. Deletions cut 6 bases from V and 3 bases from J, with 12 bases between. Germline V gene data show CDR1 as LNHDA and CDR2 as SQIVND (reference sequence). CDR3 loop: CASRPGQYNQPQHF. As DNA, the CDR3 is TGTGCCAGTAGGCCTGGACAGTACAATCAGCCCCAGCATTTT.

Here the CDR3 reads CASSPGQGDSPLHF. CDR3 bases: TGTGCCAGCAGCCCCGGACAGGGAGATTCACCCCTCCACTTT. This chain uses TRBV9 with TRBJ1-6, with 8 nucleotides matching TRBD1. The ends lost 4 bases at V and 8 bases at J; junction bases unmatched: 5. The CDR3 spans 14 residues. Germline lookup yields CDR1 SGDLS and CDR2 YYNGEE.

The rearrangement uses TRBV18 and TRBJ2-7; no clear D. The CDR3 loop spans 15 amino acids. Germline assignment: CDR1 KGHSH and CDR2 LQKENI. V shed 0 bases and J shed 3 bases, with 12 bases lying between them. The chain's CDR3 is CASSPPARHVYEQYF. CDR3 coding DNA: TGTGCCAGCTCACCACCCGCGCGACATGTCTACGAGCAGTACTTC.

The CDR3 DNA reads as TGTGCCAGCAGCTTGGCTAGGGGACCGACAGGCCCGAACACTGAAGCTTTCTTT. Protein: CASSLARGPTGPNTEAFF. The V and J genes are TRBV5-4 and TRBJ1-1; D may be TRBD1 (6 bases). The germline V gene has CDR1 SGHNT and CDR2 YYREEE (reference sequence). CDR3 length: 18 residues. V lost 0 bases and J 1 base, leaving 19 bases between the germline ends.

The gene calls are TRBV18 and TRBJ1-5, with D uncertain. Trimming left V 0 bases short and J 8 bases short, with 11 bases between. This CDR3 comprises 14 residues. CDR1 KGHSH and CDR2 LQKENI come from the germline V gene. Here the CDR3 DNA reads TGTGCCAGCTCACCACCCGGACGCGCCGAGCCCCAGCATTTT. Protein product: CASSPPGRAEPQHF.

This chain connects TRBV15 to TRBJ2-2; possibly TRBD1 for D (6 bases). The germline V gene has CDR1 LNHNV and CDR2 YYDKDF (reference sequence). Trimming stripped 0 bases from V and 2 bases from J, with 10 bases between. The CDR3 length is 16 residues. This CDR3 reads CATSRDYRANTGELFF. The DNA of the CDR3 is TGTGCCACCAGCAGAGATTACAGGGCCAACACCGGGGAGCTGTTTTTT. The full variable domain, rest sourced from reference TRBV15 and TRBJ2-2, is DAMVIQNPRYQVTQFGKPVTLSCSQTLNHNVMYWYQQKSSQAPKLLFHYYDKDFNNEADTPDNFQSRRPNTSFCFLDIRSPGLGDTAMYLCATSRDYRANTGELFFGEGSRLTVL.

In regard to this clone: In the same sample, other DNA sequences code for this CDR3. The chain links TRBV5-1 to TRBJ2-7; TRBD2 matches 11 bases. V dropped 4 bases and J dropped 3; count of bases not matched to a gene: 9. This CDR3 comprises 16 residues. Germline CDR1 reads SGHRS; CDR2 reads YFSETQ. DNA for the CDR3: TGCGCCAGCAGCCGCGGGACTAGCGGCAGATACTACGAGCAGTACTTC. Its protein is CASSRGTSGRYYEQYF.

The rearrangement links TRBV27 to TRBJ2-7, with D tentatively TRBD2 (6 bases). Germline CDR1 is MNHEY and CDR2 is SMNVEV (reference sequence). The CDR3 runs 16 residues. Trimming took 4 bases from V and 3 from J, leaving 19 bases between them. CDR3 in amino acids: CASSSLTGLAVYEQYF. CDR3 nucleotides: TGTGCCAGCAGTTCTTTGACGGGACTGGCCGTCTACGAGCAGTACTTC.

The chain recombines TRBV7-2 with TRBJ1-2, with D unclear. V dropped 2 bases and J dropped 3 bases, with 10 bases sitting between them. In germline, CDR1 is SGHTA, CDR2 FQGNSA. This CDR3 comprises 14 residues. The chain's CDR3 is CASSLTMADYGYTF. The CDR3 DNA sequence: TGTGCCAGCAGCTTAACTATGGCCGACTATGGCTACACCTTC.

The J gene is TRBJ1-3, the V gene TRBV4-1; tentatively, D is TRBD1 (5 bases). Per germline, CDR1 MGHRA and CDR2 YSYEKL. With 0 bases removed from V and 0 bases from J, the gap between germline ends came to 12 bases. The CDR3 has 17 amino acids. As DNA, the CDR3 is TGCGCCAGCAGCCAAGATCAGGGCAGGCTCTCTGGAAACACCATATATTTT. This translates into CASSQDQGRLSGNTIYF.

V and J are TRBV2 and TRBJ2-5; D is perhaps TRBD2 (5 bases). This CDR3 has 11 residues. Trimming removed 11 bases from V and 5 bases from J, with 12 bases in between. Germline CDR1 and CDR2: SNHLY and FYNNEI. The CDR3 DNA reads TGTGCCGGCGGGCGATCGGAGACCCAGTACTTC. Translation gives CAGGRSETQYF.

The CDR3 coding sequence is TGTGCCAGCATCCCGGCAGGGTGGGAAAAACTGTTTTTT. Its protein is CASIPAGWEKLFF. The chain employs TRBV6-1 and TRBJ1-4, with TRBD1 as a possible D gene (5 bases). The CDR3 spans 13 residues. Germline V gene sequence: CDR1 MNHNS, CDR2 SASEGT. The germline V and J ends were trimmed by 7 bases and 8 bases, with 14 bases remaining between them.

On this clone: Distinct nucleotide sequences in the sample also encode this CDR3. The CDR3 is CASSVGTGAYEQYF. For the CDR3, the DNA is TGTGCCAGCAGCGTGGGGACAGGGGCCTACGAGCAGTACTTC. The rearrangement joins TRBV9 to TRBJ2-7; TRBD1 matches 10 bases. The V and J ends lost 2 bases and 2 bases, in that order; junction bases with no gene match: 1. The CDR3 consists of 14 residues. Germline V CDR1 and CDR2: SGDLS, YYNGEE.

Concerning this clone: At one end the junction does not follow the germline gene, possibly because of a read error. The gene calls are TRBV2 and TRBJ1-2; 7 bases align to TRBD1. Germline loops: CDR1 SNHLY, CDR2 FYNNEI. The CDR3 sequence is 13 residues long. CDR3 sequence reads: CASSEDRADGYTF. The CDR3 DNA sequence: TGTGCCAGCAGCGAAGACAGGGCTGATGGCTACACCTTC.

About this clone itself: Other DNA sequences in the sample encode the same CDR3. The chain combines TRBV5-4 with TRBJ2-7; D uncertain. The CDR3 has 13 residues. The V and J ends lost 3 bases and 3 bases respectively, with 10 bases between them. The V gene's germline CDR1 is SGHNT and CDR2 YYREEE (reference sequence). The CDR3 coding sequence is TGTGCCAGCAGCTCAGGACGAGACTACGAGCAGTACTTC. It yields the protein CASSSGRDYEQYF.

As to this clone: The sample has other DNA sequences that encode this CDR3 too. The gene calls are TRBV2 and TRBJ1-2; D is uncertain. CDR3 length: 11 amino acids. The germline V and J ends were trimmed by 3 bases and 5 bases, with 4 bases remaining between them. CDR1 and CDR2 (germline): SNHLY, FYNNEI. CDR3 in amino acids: CASSDRYGYTF. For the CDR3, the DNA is TGTGCCAGCAGTGACAGATATGGCTACACCTTC.